This T cell receptor (beta chain) originates from a study of shared T cell receptors in the human thymus. Per the germline V gene, CDR1 is LGHNA and CDR2 is YSLEER. V lost 2 bases to trimming and J lost 7 bases, with 20 bases between them. The CDR3 sequence is 16 residues long. The repertoire was sequenced with immunoSEQ multiplex PCR; TCRdb's copy has only in-frame clones and lacks some. Here the sample spans more than 550,000 clones, roughly 86% being singletons. The sample was also reused in another study, on human thymus T cells. That investigation notes: In corrective heart surgery, resections were taken, and these provided the thymus tissue. It looked as if thymic and blood repertoires used V and J genes in a biased way. Related work found strong thymic repertoire overlap between unrelated individuals.

This TCR was sampled from a boy in the first two years of life with a congenital heart defect. This chain connects TRBV4-3 to TRBJ1-2; TRBD1 might be the D (6 bases). Material for sequencing was thymocytes. In DNA form, the CDR3 reads TGCGCCAGCAGCCAACATATACCAGGGGATTTTACTGGCTACACCTTC. Protein: CASSQHIPGDFTGYTF.